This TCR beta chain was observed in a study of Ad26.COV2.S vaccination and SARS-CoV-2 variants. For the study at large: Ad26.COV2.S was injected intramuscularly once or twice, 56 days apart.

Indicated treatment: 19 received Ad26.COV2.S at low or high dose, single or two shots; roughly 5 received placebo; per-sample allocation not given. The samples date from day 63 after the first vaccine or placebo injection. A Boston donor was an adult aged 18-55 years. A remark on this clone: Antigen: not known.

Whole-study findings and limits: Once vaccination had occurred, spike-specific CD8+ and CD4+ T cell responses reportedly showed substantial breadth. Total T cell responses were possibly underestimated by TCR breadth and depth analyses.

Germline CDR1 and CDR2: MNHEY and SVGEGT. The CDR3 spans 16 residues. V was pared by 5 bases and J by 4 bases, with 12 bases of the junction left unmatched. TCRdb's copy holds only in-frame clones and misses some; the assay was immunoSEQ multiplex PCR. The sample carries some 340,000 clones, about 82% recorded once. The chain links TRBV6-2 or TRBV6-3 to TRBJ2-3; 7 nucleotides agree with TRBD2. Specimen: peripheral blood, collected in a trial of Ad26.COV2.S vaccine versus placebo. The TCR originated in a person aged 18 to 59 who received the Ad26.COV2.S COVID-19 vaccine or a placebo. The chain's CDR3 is CASSRLAGGVSDTQYF. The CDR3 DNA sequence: TGTGCCAGCAGTAGACTAGCCGGTGGGGTATCAGATACGCAGTATTTT.